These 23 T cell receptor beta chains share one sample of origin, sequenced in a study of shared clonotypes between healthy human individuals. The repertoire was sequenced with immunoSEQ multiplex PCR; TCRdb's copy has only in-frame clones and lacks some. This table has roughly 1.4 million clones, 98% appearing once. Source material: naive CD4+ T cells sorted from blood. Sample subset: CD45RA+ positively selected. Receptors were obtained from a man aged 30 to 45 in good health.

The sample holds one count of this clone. CDR3 in DNA: TGTGCCAGCAGATTCGACAGCCCGGCTTACGAGCAGTACTTC. Protein sequence: CASRFDSPAYEQYF. The chain has TRBV2 and TRBJ2-7; TRBD1 is a possible D gene (5 bases). Germline V gene lookup returns CDR1 SNHLY and CDR2 FYNNEI. The CDR3 has 14 amino acids. Trimming pared 6 bases from V and 4 bases from J, leaving 16 bases between.

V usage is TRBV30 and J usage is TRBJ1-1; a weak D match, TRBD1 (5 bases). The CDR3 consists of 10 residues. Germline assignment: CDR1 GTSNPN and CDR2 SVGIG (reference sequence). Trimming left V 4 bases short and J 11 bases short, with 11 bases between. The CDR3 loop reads CAWIQRGAFF. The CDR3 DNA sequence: TGTGCCTGGATTCAAAGGGGCGCTTTCTTT.

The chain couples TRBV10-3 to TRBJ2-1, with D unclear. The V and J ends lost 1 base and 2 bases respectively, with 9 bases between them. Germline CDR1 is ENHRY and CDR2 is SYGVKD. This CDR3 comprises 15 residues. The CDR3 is CAISELNSAYNEQFF. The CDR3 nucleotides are TGTGCCATCAGTGAGTTGAACTCAGCCTACAATGAGCAGTTCTTC.

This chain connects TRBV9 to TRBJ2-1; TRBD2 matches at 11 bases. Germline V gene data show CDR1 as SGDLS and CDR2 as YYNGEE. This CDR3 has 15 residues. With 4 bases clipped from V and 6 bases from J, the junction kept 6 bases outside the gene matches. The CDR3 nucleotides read TGTGCCAGCAGCCCCACCGGGACTAGCGGCAATGAGCAGTTCTTC. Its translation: CASSPTGTSGNEQFF.

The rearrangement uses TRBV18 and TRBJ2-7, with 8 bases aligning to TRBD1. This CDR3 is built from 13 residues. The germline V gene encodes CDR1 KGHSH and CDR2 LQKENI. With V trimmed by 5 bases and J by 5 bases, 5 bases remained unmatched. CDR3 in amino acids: CASSSQTGDEQYF. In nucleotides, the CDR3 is TGTGCCAGCTCATCCCAGACAGGGGACGAGCAGTACTTC.

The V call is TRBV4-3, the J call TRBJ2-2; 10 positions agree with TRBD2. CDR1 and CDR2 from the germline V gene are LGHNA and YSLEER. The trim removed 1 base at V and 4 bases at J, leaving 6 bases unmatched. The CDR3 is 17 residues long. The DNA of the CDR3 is TGCGCCAGCAGCCAAGTTGGGAGCGGGAGGGCCACCGGGGAGCTGTTTTTT. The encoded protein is CASSQVGSGRATGELFF.

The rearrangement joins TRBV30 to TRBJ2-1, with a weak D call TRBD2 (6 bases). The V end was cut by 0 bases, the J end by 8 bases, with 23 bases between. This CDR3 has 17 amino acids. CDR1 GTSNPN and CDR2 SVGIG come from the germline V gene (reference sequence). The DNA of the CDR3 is TGTGCCTGGAGTGTGCCCAGTCTAGCGCTATGCGGGGATGAGCAGTTCTTC. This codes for CAWSVPSLALCGDEQFF.

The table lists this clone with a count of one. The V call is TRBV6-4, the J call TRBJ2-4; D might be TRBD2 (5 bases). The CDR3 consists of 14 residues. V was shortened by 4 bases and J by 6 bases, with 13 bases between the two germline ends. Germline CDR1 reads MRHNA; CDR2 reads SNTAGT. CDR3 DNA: TGTGCCAGCAGTGTGGAGGCTTCCGGAAACATTCAGTACTTC. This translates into CASSVEASGNIQYF.

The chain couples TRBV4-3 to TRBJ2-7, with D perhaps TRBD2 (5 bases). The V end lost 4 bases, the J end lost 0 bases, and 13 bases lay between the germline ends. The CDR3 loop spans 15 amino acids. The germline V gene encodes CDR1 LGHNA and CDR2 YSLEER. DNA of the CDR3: TGCGCCAGCAGCCCTCAAGGAGGTATCTCCTACGAGCAGTACTTC. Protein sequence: CASSPQGGISYEQYF.

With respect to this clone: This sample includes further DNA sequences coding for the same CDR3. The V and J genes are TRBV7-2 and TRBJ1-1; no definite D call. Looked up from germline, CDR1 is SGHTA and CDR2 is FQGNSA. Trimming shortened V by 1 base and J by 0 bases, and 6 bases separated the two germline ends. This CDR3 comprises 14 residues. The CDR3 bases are TGTGCCAGCAGCTTAGAGAGAATGAACACTGAAGCTTTCTTT. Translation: CASSLERMNTEAFF.

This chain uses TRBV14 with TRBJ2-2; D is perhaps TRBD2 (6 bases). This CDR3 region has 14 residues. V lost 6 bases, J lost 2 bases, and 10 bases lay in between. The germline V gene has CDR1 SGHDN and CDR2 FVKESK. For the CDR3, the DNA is TGTGCCAGCAGGGGTAGCGGCAACACCGGGGAGCTGTTTTTT. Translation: CASRGSGNTGELFF.

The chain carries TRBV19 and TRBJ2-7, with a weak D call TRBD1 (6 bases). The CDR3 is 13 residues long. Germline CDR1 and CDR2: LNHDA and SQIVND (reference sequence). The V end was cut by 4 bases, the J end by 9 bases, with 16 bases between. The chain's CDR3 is CASSRGTLIGQYF. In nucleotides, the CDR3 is TGTGCCAGTAGTAGGGGGACACTTATTGGGCAGTACTTC. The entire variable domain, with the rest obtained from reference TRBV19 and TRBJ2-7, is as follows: DGGITQSPKYLFRKEGQNVTLSCEQNLNHDAMYWYRQDPGQGLRLIYYSQIVNDFQKGDIAEGYSVSREKKESFPLTVTSAQKNPTAFYLCASSRGTLIGQYFGPGTRLTVT.

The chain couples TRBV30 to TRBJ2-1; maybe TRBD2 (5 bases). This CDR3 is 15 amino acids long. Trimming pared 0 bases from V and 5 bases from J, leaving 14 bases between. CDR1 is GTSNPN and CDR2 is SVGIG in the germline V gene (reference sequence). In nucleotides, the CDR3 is TGTGCCTGGAGTGTCCCGGGGAACCGGCACAATGAGCAGTTCTTC. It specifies CAWSVPGNRHNEQFF.

CDR3 in amino acids: CASAAGSYGYTF. Here the CDR3 DNA reads TGTGCCAGCGCCGCAGGGTCCTATGGCTACACCTTC. This rearrangement joins TRBV2 to TRBJ1-2; a weak D match, TRBD1 (5 bases). The germline V gene has CDR1 SNHLY and CDR2 FYNNEI. Trimming pared 8 bases from V and 4 bases from J, leaving 11 bases between. The CDR3 is 12 residues long.

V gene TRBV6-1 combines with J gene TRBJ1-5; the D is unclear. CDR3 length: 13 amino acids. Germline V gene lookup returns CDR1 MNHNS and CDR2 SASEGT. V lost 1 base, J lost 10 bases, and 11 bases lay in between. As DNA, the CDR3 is TGTGCCAGCAGTGAAGGGCTAGTATCTCCCCAGCATTTT. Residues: CASSEGLVSPQHF.

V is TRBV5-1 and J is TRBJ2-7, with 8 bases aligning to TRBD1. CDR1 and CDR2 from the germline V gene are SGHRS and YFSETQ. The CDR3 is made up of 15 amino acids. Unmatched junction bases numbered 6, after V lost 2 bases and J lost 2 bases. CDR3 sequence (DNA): TGCGCCAGCAGCTTTACTCCGGGACAGGCCTACGAGCAGTACTTC. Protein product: CASSFTPGQAYEQYF.

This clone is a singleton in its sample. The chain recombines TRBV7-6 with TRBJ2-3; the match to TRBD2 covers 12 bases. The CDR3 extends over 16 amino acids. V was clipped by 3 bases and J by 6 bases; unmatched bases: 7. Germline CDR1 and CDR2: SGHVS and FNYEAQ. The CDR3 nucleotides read TGTGCCAGCAGCTTGCGACTAGCGGGAGTAGCGGATACGCAGTATTTT. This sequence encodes CASSLRLAGVADTQYF.

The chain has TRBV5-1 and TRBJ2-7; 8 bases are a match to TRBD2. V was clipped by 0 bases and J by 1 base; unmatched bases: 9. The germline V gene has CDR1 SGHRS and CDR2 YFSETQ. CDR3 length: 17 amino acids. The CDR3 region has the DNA TGCGCCAGCAGCTTGGTGCCCAGCGGGAGCAATTCCTACGAGCAGTACTTC. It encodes CASSLVPSGSNSYEQYF. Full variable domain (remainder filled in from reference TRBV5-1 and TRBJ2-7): KAGVTQTPRYLIKTRGQQVTLSCSPISGHRSVSWYQQTPGQGLQFLFEYFSETQRNKGNFPGRFSGRQFSNSRSEMNVSTLELGDSALYLCASSLVPSGSNSYEQYFGPGTRLTVT.

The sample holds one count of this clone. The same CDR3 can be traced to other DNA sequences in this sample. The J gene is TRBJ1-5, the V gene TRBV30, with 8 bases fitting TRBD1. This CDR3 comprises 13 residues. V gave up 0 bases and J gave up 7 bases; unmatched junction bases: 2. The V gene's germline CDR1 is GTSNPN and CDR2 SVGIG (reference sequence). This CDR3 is CAWSVQGGQPQHF. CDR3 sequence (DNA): TGTGCCTGGAGTGTACAGGGGGGACAGCCCCAGCATTTT. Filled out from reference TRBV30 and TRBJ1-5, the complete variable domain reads SQTIHQWPATLVQPVGSPLSLECTVEGTSNPNLYWYRQAAGRGLQLLFYSVGIGQISSEVPQNLSASRPQDRQFILSSKKLLLSDSGFYLCAWSVQGGQPQHFGDGTRLSIL.

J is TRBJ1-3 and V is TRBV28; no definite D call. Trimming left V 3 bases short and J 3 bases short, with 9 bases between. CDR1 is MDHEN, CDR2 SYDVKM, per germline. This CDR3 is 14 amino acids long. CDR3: CASSFSDFGNTIYF. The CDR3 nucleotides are TGTGCCAGCAGTTTCTCAGATTTTGGAAACACCATATATTTT.

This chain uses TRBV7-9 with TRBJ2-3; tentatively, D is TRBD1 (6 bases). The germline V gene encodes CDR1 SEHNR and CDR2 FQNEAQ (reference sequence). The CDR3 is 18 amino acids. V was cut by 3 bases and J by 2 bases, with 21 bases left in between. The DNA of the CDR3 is TGTGCCAGCAGCTTCAGGGCCCCGGACAGATTTTTCACAGATACGCAGTATTTT. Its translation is CASSFRAPDRFFTDTQYF.

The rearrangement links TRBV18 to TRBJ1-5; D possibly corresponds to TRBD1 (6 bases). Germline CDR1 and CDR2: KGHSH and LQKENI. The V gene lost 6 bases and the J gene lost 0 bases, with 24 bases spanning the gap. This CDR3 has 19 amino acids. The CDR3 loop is CASSQTQTRDTYSNQPQHF. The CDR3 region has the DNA TGTGCCAGCTCCCAAACCCAAACCCGGGACACATATAGCAATCAGCCCCAGCATTTT. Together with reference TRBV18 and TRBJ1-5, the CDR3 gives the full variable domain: NAGVMQNPRHLVRRRGQEARLRCSPMKGHSHVYWYRQLPEEGLKFMVYLQKENIIDESGMPKERFSAEFPKEGPSILRIQQVVRGDSAAYFCASSQTQTRDTYSNQPQHFGDGTRLSIL.

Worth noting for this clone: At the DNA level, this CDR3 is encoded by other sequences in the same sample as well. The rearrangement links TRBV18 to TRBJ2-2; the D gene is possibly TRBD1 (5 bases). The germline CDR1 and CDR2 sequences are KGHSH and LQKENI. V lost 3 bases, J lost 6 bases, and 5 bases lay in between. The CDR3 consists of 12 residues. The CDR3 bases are TGTGCCAGCTCACCCAGGGCCGGGGAGCTGTTTTTT. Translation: CASSPRAGELFF.